Included here is one TCR beta chain sequence, with context. The sample comes from a study of blood T cell repertoires in COVID-19. Study information: Acute and convalescent COVID-19 specimens originated in the United States, Italy and Spain. In each case, the material was cDNA or gDNA derived from T cells, B-cell-depleted T cells, or PBMCs.

Germline values: CDR1 MNHEY, CDR2 SVGEGT. The V end was cut by 4 bases, the J end by 0 bases, with 7 bases between. There are 14 residues in the CDR3. The assay was immunoSEQ multiplex PCR, and TCRdb's table has in-frame clones only and misses some. The repertoire holds around 85,000 clones, with around 85% as singletons. The chain links TRBV6-2 or TRBV6-3 to TRBJ1-5, with D unresolved. Sequenced: peripheral blood. The sequence derives from a man aged 60 to 69 with acute or convalescent COVID-19. CDR3 coding DNA: TGTGCCAGCAGTTTCTTATTTAGCAATCAGCCCCAGCATTTT. Protein sequence: CASSFLFSNQPQHF.